In this sample, the clone carrying this TCR beta chain turned up a few times. Its specificity is not known. The CDR3 is 17 residues long. Unmatched junction bases numbered 11, after V lost 5 bases and J lost 2 bases. CDR1 is SGHNT and CDR2 is YENEEA in the germline V gene. This sample was taken from a study of shared clonotypes between healthy human individuals. On the study more broadly: Every donor yielded three CD4 naive, three CD4 memory, two CD8 naive and one CD8 memory plate.

Overall study findings and caveats: An effect of sequencing depth on clonotype sharing among donors was expected.

Profiling relied on immunoSEQ multiplex PCR, and the TCRdb table lists in-frame clones only, not all of them. The sample gives 850,000 to 1,200,000 clones, around 74% of which show up once; about 1.4% is in the top ten. The V call is TRBV11-3, the J call TRBJ2-5, with TRBD2 matching over 10 bases. This sequence originates from a man in his late teens or twenties in good health. Sample: memory CD4+ T cells sorted from blood. As to subset: CD45RA-negative fraction. The CDR3 region is CASSPERGGIVQETQYF. The DNA for the CDR3 is TGTGCCAGCAGCCCCGAGCGGGGGGGCATCGTACAAGAGACCCAGTACTTC.